This entry lists 31 T cell receptor beta chains sequenced from one sample in a study of OX40 agonist ivuxolimab in advanced cancers. The data were produced by immunoSEQ multiplex PCR, yet TCRdb's version contains in-frame clones alone and is incomplete. This table holds some 34,000 clones, roughly 80% found once. The sequencing used CD4+ or CD8+ T cells sorted from blood, collected in a trial of the OX40 agonist ivuxolimab. These receptors all come from an adult with an advanced solid tumor such as melanoma, head and neck, liver or kidney cancer.

The CDR3 reads CAWSKGVQETQYF. The DNA for the CDR3 is TGTGCCTGGAGCAAAGGCGTGCAAGAGACCCAGTACTTC. The genes are TRBV30 and TRBJ2-5; D unclear. Germline V gene data show CDR1 as GTSNPN and CDR2 as SVGIG (reference sequence). This CDR3 has 13 amino acids. V gave up 3 bases and J gave up 2 bases, with 10 bases separating them.

This chain links TRBV28 with TRBJ2-7; the D is unclear. CDR1 and CDR2 from the germline V gene are MDHEN and SYDVKM. There are 12 residues in the CDR3. V was cut by 0 bases and J by 2 bases, with 2 bases left in between. DNA of the CDR3: TGTGCCAGCAGTTTATGGGCCTACGAGCAGTACTTC. Its translation is CASSLWAYEQYF.

The gene calls are TRBV29-1 and TRBJ1-2; possible D gene TRBD1, 5 bases. V was clipped by 3 bases and J by 5 bases, with 10 bases between them. Looked up from germline, CDR1 is SQVTM and CDR2 is ANQGSEA. This CDR3 is 12 amino acids long. CDR3 sequence reads: CSVDLRQYGYTF. CDR3 DNA sequence: TGCAGCGTTGATTTGAGACAGTATGGCTACACCTTC.

The chain combines TRBV6-1 with TRBJ2-3; 10 bases align to TRBD2. J was trimmed by 4 bases and V by 2 bases; bases with no gene match: 3. The germline CDR1 and CDR2 sequences are MNHNS and SASEGT. The CDR3 contains 15 residues. CDR3 DNA sequence: TGTGCCAGCAGTGAAAAAGCGGGAGGGCCAGATACGCAGTATTTT. Protein product: CASSEKAGGPDTQYF.

Only one count was recorded for this clone. The chain links TRBV5-4 to TRBJ2-1; 10 bases line up with TRBD2. Germline V CDR1 and CDR2: SGHNT, YYREEE (reference sequence). V dropped 0 bases and J dropped 7; count of bases not matched to a gene: 4. The CDR3 runs to 15 residues. CDR3: CASSLGVAGGNEQFF. The CDR3 region has the DNA TGTGCCAGCAGCTTGGGGGTAGCGGGGGGTAATGAGCAGTTCTTC.

The rearrangement uses TRBV2 and TRBJ1-2; D is uncertain. The germline V and J ends were trimmed by 4 bases and 7 bases, with 7 bases remaining between them. From germline, CDR1 is SNHLY and CDR2 FYNNEI. The CDR3 has 11 residues. The CDR3 spells CASSGGGGYTF. The CDR3 nucleotides read TGTGCCAGCAGTGGGGGTGGTGGCTACACCTTC.

For the CDR3, the DNA is TGTGCCAGCAATCGAAGGGGGGACCGCACAGATACGCAGTATTTT. Encoded protein: CASNRRGDRTDTQYF. This chain joins TRBV28 and TRBJ2-3; the D call may be TRBD1 or TRBD2 (6 bases each). CDR3 size: 15 residues. Germline loops: CDR1 MDHEN, CDR2 SYDVKM. The V and J ends lost 7 bases and 1 base respectively, with 15 bases between them.

This clone has just one count. V gene TRBV7-6 combines with J gene TRBJ1-1; D unresolved. CDR3 length: 13 residues. Trimming left V 5 bases short and J 6 bases short, with 13 bases between. Germline CDR1 and CDR2: SGHVS and FNYEAQ. The CDR3: CASSRMGMAEAFF. The CDR3 region has the DNA TGTGCCAGCAGCCGTATGGGTATGGCTGAAGCTTTCTTT. Based on the CDR3 plus reference TRBV7-6 and TRBJ1-1, the full variable domain is GAGVSQSPRYKVTKRGQDVALRCDPISGHVSLYWYRQALGQGPEFLTYFNYEAQQDKSGLPNDRFSAERPEGSISTLTIQRTEQRDSAMYRCASSRMGMAEAFFGQGTRLTVV.

This clone was counted a single time. The chain employs TRBV7-8 and TRBJ2-7; 13 bases line up with TRBD2. With V trimmed by 0 bases and J by 1 base, 3 bases remained unmatched. Germline V gives CDR1 SGHVS, CDR2 FQNEAQ. This CDR3 contains 17 residues. The CDR3 nucleotides are TGTGCCAGCAGCTTAGCCAGGGGACTAGCGGGGTCCTACGAGCAGTACTTC. Residues: CASSLARGLAGSYEQYF.

The rearrangement uses TRBV6-6 and TRBJ1-4; no definite D call. The length of the CDR3 is 16 residues. V was trimmed by 1 base and J by 6 bases, leaving 15 bases between them. The germline CDR1 and CDR2 sequences are MNHNY and SVGAGI (reference sequence). CDR3 DNA sequence: TGTGCCAGCAGTTACTTCAGGCCGGACGGGGATGAAAAACTGTTTTTT. As protein: CASSYFRPDGDEKLFF.

The gene calls are TRBV6-4 and TRBJ2-1; possibly TRBD2 for D (6 bases). V shed 3 bases and J shed 0 bases, with 12 bases lying between them. This CDR3 has 16 residues. From germline, CDR1 is MRHNA and CDR2 SNTAGT. The DNA of the CDR3 is TGTGCCAGCAGTGATGGACTATCAAGCTCCTACAATGAGCAGTTCTTC. Encoded protein: CASSDGLSSSYNEQFF.

V gene TRBV11-2 combines with J gene TRBJ2-7; D remains unclear. There are 14 residues in the CDR3. V gave up 4 bases and J gave up 3 bases, with 13 bases separating them. Germline loops: CDR1 SGHAT, CDR2 FQNNGV. This chain's CDR3 is CASSSTGPYYEQYF. In DNA, the CDR3 is TGTGCCAGCAGCTCTACCGGGCCTTACTACGAGCAGTACTTC.

V is TRBV19 and J is TRBJ2-1, with D perhaps matching TRBD1 (5 bases). This CDR3 is 16 amino acids long. Germline V gives CDR1 LNHDA, CDR2 SQIVND (reference sequence). Trimming removed 7 bases from V and 3 bases from J, with 19 bases in between. CDR3 sequence (DNA): TGTGCCAGTACCCTTAATCCGGGCAGGGACTACAATGAGCAGTTCTTC. Translated, it gives CASTLNPGRDYNEQFF.

The table lists this clone with a count of one. This chain connects TRBV7-2 to TRBJ2-5; 15 nucleotides align to TRBD2. With 5 bases clipped from V and 5 bases from J, the junction kept 6 bases outside the gene matches. The CDR3 loop spans 16 amino acids. Germline CDR1 is SGHTA and CDR2 is FQGNSA. The CDR3 reads CASSRTSGRAWETQYF. The CDR3 nucleotides read TGTGCCAGCAGCCGGACTAGCGGGAGGGCCTGGGAGACCCAGTACTTC.

The rearrangement joins TRBV28 to TRBJ2-5, with TRBD2 matching 7 bases. This CDR3 comprises 15 residues. Germline CDR1 is MDHEN and CDR2 is SYDVKM. Germline trimming cut 4 bases from V and 5 bases from J; bases unmatched to any gene: 10. The CDR3 region is CASSSLAEEGETQYF. The CDR3 DNA reads TGTGCCAGCAGTTCCCTAGCGGAGGAGGGGGAGACCCAGTACTTC.

The CDR3 coding sequence is TGTGCCAGCAGCTTGGCCGGGGGGCCAGCTAACTATGGCTACACCTTC. It translates to CASSLAGGPANYGYTF. This chain links TRBV5-6 with TRBJ1-2, with D perhaps matching TRBD1 (6 bases). Germline lookup yields CDR1 SGHDT and CDR2 YYEEEE. V lost 0 bases and J lost 0, with 12 bases in between. This CDR3 has 16 residues.

This clone was picked up a small number of times. J is TRBJ2-7 and V is TRBV28; D is unresolved. The CDR3 totals 12 residues. CDR1 is MDHEN and CDR2 is SYDVKM in the germline V gene. Deletions cut 5 bases from V and 3 bases from J, with 8 bases between. In nucleotides, the CDR3 is TGTGCCAGCAGTACAAACAGCTACGAGCAGTACTTC. As protein: CASSTNSYEQYF.

The rearrangement uses TRBV9 and TRBJ2-3, with unresolved D. V was trimmed by 0 bases and J by 4 bases, leaving 9 bases between them. There are 14 residues in the CDR3. CDR1 is SGDLS and CDR2 is YYNGEE in the germline V gene. CDR3: CASSVGRSADTQYF. The CDR3 coding sequence is TGTGCCAGCAGCGTAGGCCGATCGGCAGATACGCAGTATTTT.

The table lists this clone with a few counts. The V call is TRBV10-3, the J call TRBJ1-5; unclear D gene. Germline assignment: CDR1 ENHRY and CDR2 SYGVKD. This CDR3 contains 13 residues. Trimming pared 0 bases from V and 4 bases from J, leaving 4 bases between. Written as DNA, the CDR3 is TGTGCCATCAGTGAGTCGAGTAATCAGCCCCAGCATTTT. As protein: CAISESSNQPQHF.

This clone was observed a single time. This chain connects TRBV6-7 to TRBJ1-2, with D possibly being TRBD1 (5 bases). TRBV6-7 is an ORF, with its function uncertain. The length of the CDR3 is 16 residues. V lost 0 bases to trimming and J lost 4 bases, with 15 bases between them. Here the CDR3 reads CASSYSAATDGYGYTF. CDR3 DNA: TGTGCCAGCAGTTACTCGGCCGCGACAGACGGCTATGGCTACACCTTC.

The chain employs TRBV11-2 and TRBJ2-3; D is tentatively TRBD1 or TRBD2 (6 bases each). Germline V gene sequence: CDR1 SGHAT, CDR2 FQNNGV. This CDR3 spans 15 amino acids. The ends were cut back, 5 bases at V and 6 bases at J, with 18 bases in the middle. Written as DNA, the CDR3 is TGTGCCAGCAGCACCTGGGGGCGGGGATCGGATACGCAGTATTTT. Translated, it gives CASSTWGRGSDTQYF.

CDR3 in amino acids: CSVEVGNHEQYF. DNA for the CDR3: TGCAGCGTTGAAGTAGGGAACCACGAGCAGTACTTC. This rearrangement joins TRBV29-1 to TRBJ2-7; D not certain. From germline, CDR1 is SQVTM and CDR2 ANQGSEA. CDR3 length: 12 amino acids. Trimming pared 1 base from V and 5 bases from J, leaving 9 bases between.

This chain uses TRBV4-1 with TRBJ2-7; 7 bases line up with TRBD1. Trimming removed 2 bases from V and 7 bases from J; junction bases left unmatched: 2. The germline gives CDR1 MGHRA, CDR2 YSYEKL. This CDR3 contains 12 residues. The CDR3 sequence is CASSQRQGEQYF. The CDR3 region has the DNA TGCGCCAGCAGCCAACGACAGGGAGAGCAGTACTTC.

This chain uses TRBV6-4 with TRBJ2-3; TRBD2 agrees at 7 bases. The junction had 5 bases not matched to a gene; V was cut back by 2 bases and J by 0 bases. CDR1 and CDR2 (germline): MRHNA, SNTAGT. This CDR3 has 16 residues. The CDR3 coding sequence is TGTGCCAGCAGTGACGAGGCGGGAGCGAGCACAGATACGCAGTATTTT. It specifies CASSDEAGASTDTQYF.

The chain uses TRBV11-2 and TRBJ2-7; 11 bases fit TRBD1. The ends lost 5 bases at V and 5 bases at J; junction bases unmatched: 5. Germline V lookup: CDR1 SGHAT, CDR2 FQNNGV. The CDR3 covers 14 residues. The chain's CDR3 is CASSPDRGLNEQYF. The CDR3 DNA reads TGTGCCAGCAGCCCGGACAGGGGGCTCAACGAGCAGTACTTC.

The V call is TRBV5-5, the J call TRBJ2-7, with TRBD1 as a possible D gene (6 bases). The V and J ends lost 4 bases and 4 bases respectively, with 15 bases between them. This CDR3 spans 14 amino acids. Per the germline V gene, CDR1 is SGHKS and CDR2 is YYEKEE (reference sequence). The CDR3 loop is CASSHPGHIYEQYF. CDR3 in DNA: TGTGCCAGCAGCCACCCGGGACACATATACGAGCAGTACTTC.

The chain joins TRBV27 to TRBJ2-5; 14 nucleotides agree with TRBD2. The CDR3 contains 14 residues. Trimming took 7 bases from V and 5 from J; bases not matched to a gene: 3. In germline, CDR1 is MNHEY, CDR2 SMNVEV (reference sequence). The CDR3 sequence: CASTGTSGSETQYF. DNA of the CDR3: TGTGCCAGCACCGGGACTAGCGGGAGCGAGACCCAGTACTTC.

The chain's CDR3 is CASSSARGQEETQYF. The CDR3 coding sequence is TGTGCCAGCAGCTCTGCGAGAGGGCAAGAGGAGACCCAGTACTTC. The chain links TRBV9 to TRBJ2-5; a possible D gene is TRBD2 (5 bases). This CDR3 is built from 15 residues. V shed 4 bases and J shed 5 bases, with 18 bases lying between them. Germline assignment: CDR1 SGDLS and CDR2 YYNGEE.

The V call is TRBV6-5, the J call TRBJ2-2, with 10 bases matching TRBD1. J was trimmed by 0 bases and V by 6 bases; bases with no gene match: 1. The CDR3 covers 15 residues. Germline V CDR1 and CDR2: MNHEY, SVGAGI. The CDR3 DNA is TGTGCCAGCAGAGACAGGGGGCCGAACACCGGGGAGCTGTTTTTT. It yields the protein CASRDRGPNTGELFF.

About this clone itself: Other nucleotide sequences in the sample specify the same CDR3. V is TRBV28 and J is TRBJ2-1, with D maybe TRBD2 (6 bases). The ends were cut back, 3 bases at V and 1 base at J, with 7 bases in the middle. The CDR3 extends over 14 amino acids. The germline gives CDR1 MDHEN, CDR2 SYDVKM. The CDR3 loop reads CASSFRGSYNEQFF. The CDR3 DNA reads TGTGCCAGCAGTTTCCGGGGGTCCTACAATGAGCAGTTCTTC. Together with reference TRBV28 and TRBJ2-1, the CDR3 gives the full variable domain: DVKVTQSSRYLVKRTGEKVFLECVQDMDHENMFWYRQDPGLGLRLIYFSYDVKMKEKGDIPEGYSVSREKKERFSLILESASTNQTSMYLCASSFRGSYNEQFFGPGTRLTVL.

The chain recombines TRBV2 with TRBJ2-3; 9 nucleotides line up with TRBD2. Germline V gene lookup returns CDR1 SNHLY and CDR2 FYNNEI. Unmatched junction bases numbered 7, after V lost 2 bases and J lost 10 bases. CDR3 size: 14 residues. As DNA, the CDR3 is TGTGCCAGCAGTGAAACTAGCGGGCCCCCTTCGCAGTATTTT. This encodes CASSETSGPPSQYF.